The 22 T cell receptor beta chains below all came from one sample that was sequenced in a study of CD8+ T cells in alopecia areata. Reverse transcription of extracted RNA yielded cDNA, which provided the sequencing template. Only in-frame clones appear in the TCRdb table, and some are missing; sequencing was by immunoSEQ multiplex PCR. The table records about 180,000 clones, about 55% of them present only once. Noted treatment: oral pan-JAK inhibitor, 5-10 mg twice daily. Here the sequenced sample was CD8+ T cells sorted from blood, taken at week 24, from a patient treated with tofacitinib. These receptors were collected from a human donor with alopecia areata.

This chain joins TRBV7-2 and TRBJ2-7; 9 bases map to TRBD1. The germline CDR1 and CDR2 sequences are SGHTA and FQGNSA. V dropped 4 bases and J dropped 8; count of bases not matched to a gene: 21. The CDR3 runs 18 residues. As DNA, the CDR3 is TGTGCCAGCAGCTGGGACAGGGACCCCACCGGTGAACCTACGAAGCAGTACTTC. It translates to CASSWDRDPTGEPTKQYF.

This clone was picked up a small number of times. This sequence joins TRBV29-1 and TRBJ1-2, with 7 bases fitting TRBD1. V was clipped by 6 bases and J by 4 bases; unmatched bases: 8. The CDR3 loop spans 13 amino acids. Germline CDR1 and CDR2: SQVTM and ANQGSEA. The CDR3 DNA sequence: TGCAGCGTCCCGACAGGGCATCTCTATGGCTACACCTTC. It encodes CSVPTGHLYGYTF.

With respect to this clone: This sample includes further DNA sequences coding for the same CDR3. This sequence joins TRBV12-5 and TRBJ1-5; D might be TRBD1 (6 bases). The V and J ends lost 6 bases and 3 bases respectively, with 12 bases between them. Germline values: CDR1 LGHNT, CDR2 FRNRAP. CDR3 length equals 14 residues. Written as DNA, the CDR3 is TGTGCTAGTGGCCCAGGACAGCTCAATCAGCCCCAGCATTTT. This encodes CASGPGQLNQPQHF.

The genes are TRBV29-1 and TRBJ2-1; D is perhaps TRBD1 (5 bases). In germline, CDR1 is SQVTM, CDR2 ANQGSEA. The CDR3 consists of 12 residues. V shed 7 bases and J shed 2 bases, with 9 bases lying between them. This CDR3 is CSGRDPYNEQFF. CDR3 sequence (DNA): TGCAGCGGCAGGGATCCCTACAATGAGCAGTTCTTC.

The rearrangement links TRBV2 to TRBJ2-1, with 13 bases that match TRBD2. CDR1 is SNHLY, CDR2 FYNNEI, per germline. J gave up 0 bases and V 7 bases, and 6 bases lay outside the gene matches. This CDR3 comprises 17 residues. CDR3 sequence: CASTGLAGSSSYNEQFF. In DNA, the CDR3 is TGTGCCAGCACGGGACTAGCGGGGTCGAGCTCCTACAATGAGCAGTTCTTC.

The V and J genes are TRBV30 and TRBJ2-7; a possible D gene is TRBD1 (6 bases). Germline CDR1 and CDR2: GTSNPN and SVGIG (reference sequence). The V gene lost 3 bases and the J gene lost 6 bases, with 12 bases spanning the gap. This CDR3 spans 12 amino acids. The DNA for the CDR3 is TGTGCCTGGAGCGGTACAGGGCTCGAGCAGTACTTC. This gives the protein CAWSGTGLEQYF. The full variable domain, its missing parts supplied by reference TRBV30 and TRBJ2-7, is SQTIHQWPATLVQPVGSPLSLECTVEGTSNPNLYWYRQAAGRGLQLLFYSVGIGQISSEVPQNLSASRPQDRQFILSSKKLLLSDSGFYLCAWSGTGLEQYFGPGTRLTVT.

This clone appeared a few times. This rearrangement joins TRBV10-3 to TRBJ2-7, with D unresolved. This CDR3 is built from 12 residues. Germline V gene data show CDR1 as ENHRY and CDR2 as SYGVKD. V shed 2 bases and J shed 5 bases, with 7 bases lying between them. Here the CDR3 DNA reads TGTGCCATCAGTGAGCGGCCGGACGAGCAGTACTTC. It encodes CAISERPDEQYF.

The CDR3: CATSREADSGETDTQYF. The DNA of the CDR3 is TGTGCCACCAGCAGAGAGGCTGATAGCGGGGAGACAGATACGCAGTATTTT. The chain couples TRBV15 to TRBJ2-3, with 8 nucleotides matching TRBD2. Germline CDR1 is LNHNV and CDR2 is YYDKDF (reference sequence). This CDR3 comprises 17 residues. J lost 3 bases, V lost 0 bases, and 8 bases had no gene match.

The rearrangement joins TRBV29-1 to TRBJ1-2, with 7 bases aligning to TRBD1. Germline V gene lookup returns CDR1 SQVTM and CDR2 ANQGSEA. CDR3 length equals 11 residues. Trimming cost V 8 bases and J 6 bases; bases outside gene matches: 6. The CDR3 reads CSHAGGDGYTF. The CDR3 region has the DNA TGCAGCCATGCAGGGGGAGATGGCTACACCTTC. Full variable domain (outside the CDR3, taken from reference TRBV29-1 and TRBJ1-2): SAVISQKPSRDICQRGTSLTIQCQVDSQVTMMFWYRQQPGQSLTLIATANQGSEATYESGFVIDKFPISRPNLTFSTLTVSNMSPEDSSIYLCSHAGGDGYTFGSGTRLTVV.

This clone was counted only a few times. The gene calls are TRBV29-1 and TRBJ1-2; unclear D gene. Trimming cost V 4 bases and J 7 bases, with 13 bases left between them. In germline, CDR1 is SQVTM, CDR2 ANQGSEA. The length of the CDR3 is 12 residues. This chain's CDR3 is CSVVEEDGGYTF. As DNA, the CDR3 is TGCAGCGTTGTTGAAGAAGACGGTGGCTACACCTTC.

This clone was observed once. V gene TRBV29-1 combines with J gene TRBJ2-7; D not resolved. The length of the CDR3 is 13 residues. CDR1 is SQVTM and CDR2 is ANQGSEA in the germline V gene. V lost 4 bases to trimming and J lost 0 bases, with 10 bases between them. The CDR3 spells CSVVSSLSYEQYF. The DNA for the CDR3 is TGCAGCGTTGTATCCAGCCTCTCCTACGAGCAGTACTTC.

This clone turned up a few times. The chain joins TRBV29-1 to TRBJ1-4, with D possibly matching TRBD1 (6 bases). Germline lookup yields CDR1 SQVTM and CDR2 ANQGSEA. There are 10 residues in the CDR3. The germline V and J ends were trimmed by 6 bases and 7 bases, with 6 bases remaining between them. CDR3 protein: CSVQGEKLFF. The CDR3 bases are TGCAGCGTACAGGGTGAAAAACTGTTTTTT.

V gene TRBV5-1 combines with J gene TRBJ1-2; tentatively, D is TRBD1 (6 bases). From germline, CDR1 is SGHRS and CDR2 YFSETQ. CDR3 length: 16 residues. The V end lost 0 bases, the J end lost 0 bases, and 12 bases lay between the germline ends. As DNA, the CDR3 is TGCGCCAGCAGCTTGGAACAGGGAGGGACTAACTATGGCTACACCTTC. This sequence encodes CASSLEQGGTNYGYTF.

This clone came up a few times. In DNA form, the CDR3 reads TGTGCCAGCAGTTCGCCCGGGACAGGGTACAATGAGCAGTTCTTC. This sequence encodes CASSSPGTGYNEQFF. The V and J genes are TRBV27 and TRBJ2-1; 9 bases align to TRBD1. The germline CDR1 and CDR2 sequences are MNHEY and SMNVEV (reference sequence). The junction had 5 bases not matched to a gene; V was cut back by 4 bases and J by 4 bases. The CDR3 totals 15 residues.

This clone was counted a few times. The chain combines TRBV10-3 with TRBJ1-1; D is unresolved. Deletions cut 8 bases from V and 0 bases from J, with 4 bases between. The CDR3 has 11 amino acids. Germline lookup yields CDR1 ENHRY and CDR2 SYGVKD. CDR3 in amino acids: CAIGLNTEAFF. Written as DNA, the CDR3 is TGTGCCATCGGACTGAACACTGAAGCTTTCTTT.

This chain uses TRBV2 with TRBJ1-2, with D possibly matching TRBD1 (5 bases). Germline values: CDR1 SNHLY, CDR2 FYNNEI. This CDR3 is built from 15 residues. The ends were cut back, 2 bases at V and 4 bases at J, with 14 bases in the middle. The CDR3 loop is CASSEQSAGSYGYTF. As DNA, the CDR3 is TGTGCCAGCAGTGAACAATCAGCAGGGAGCTATGGCTACACCTTC.

This clone was detected only a few times. This chain links TRBV30 with TRBJ2-3; 11 nucleotides match TRBD2. The CDR3 has 15 amino acids. V shed 3 bases, J shed 4 bases, and the junction held 6 bases outside the gene matches. Looked up from germline, CDR1 is GTSNPN and CDR2 is SVGIG (reference sequence). The CDR3 nucleotides are TGTGCCTGGAGGGTAGCGGGGGGGCCCGCAGATACGCAGTATTTT. Its translation is CAWRVAGGPADTQYF.

The chain carries TRBV5-1 and TRBJ1-4; D not resolved. The V and J ends lost 0 bases and 5 bases respectively, with 8 bases between them. Germline CDR1 SGHRS, CDR2 YFSETQ. The CDR3 is 14 residues long. In DNA, the CDR3 is TGCGCCAGCAGCTTGGCCGGATTGAATGAAAAACTGTTTTTT. It yields the protein CASSLAGLNEKLFF.

This rearrangement joins TRBV6-5 to TRBJ2-7, with D possibly matching TRBD1 (5 bases). Deletions cut 2 bases from V and 0 bases from J, with 5 bases between. CDR1 is MNHEY, CDR2 SVGAGI, per germline. The CDR3 totals 13 residues. CDR3 DNA sequence: TGTGCCAGCAGTTACGGGGCCTCCTACGAGCAGTACTTC. Translated: CASSYGASYEQYF.

This clone was detected a few times. The chain links TRBV10-3 to TRBJ1-1; D possibly corresponds to TRBD1 (5 bases). This CDR3 is built from 13 residues. V gave up 8 bases and J gave up 3 bases, with 13 bases separating them. Germline V gene lookup returns CDR1 ENHRY and CDR2 SYGVKD. The CDR3 sequence: CAIAGTVDTEAFF. The CDR3, as DNA: TGTGCCATCGCTGGGACGGTCGACACTGAAGCTTTCTTT.

This clone was recorded only once. This chain connects TRBV9 to TRBJ2-3; TRBD1 agrees at 7 bases. Germline values: CDR1 SGDLS, CDR2 YYNGEE. Unmatched junction bases numbered 11, after V lost 3 bases and J lost 4 bases. The CDR3 sequence is 16 residues long. The CDR3 protein is CASSGQPGGSADTQYF. The DNA for the CDR3 is TGTGCCAGCAGCGGGCAGCCAGGGGGATCGGCAGATACGCAGTATTTT.

This clone was recorded many times. The V call is TRBV7-2, the J call TRBJ2-4, with D maybe TRBD2 (5 bases). This CDR3 has 15 residues. V was pared by 1 base and J by 8 bases, with 15 bases between. The germline V gene encodes CDR1 SGHTA and CDR2 FQGNSA. The CDR3 spells CASSLVQGLGDIQYF. The CDR3 region has the DNA TGTGCCAGCAGCTTAGTCCAAGGGTTGGGAGACATTCAGTACTTC.